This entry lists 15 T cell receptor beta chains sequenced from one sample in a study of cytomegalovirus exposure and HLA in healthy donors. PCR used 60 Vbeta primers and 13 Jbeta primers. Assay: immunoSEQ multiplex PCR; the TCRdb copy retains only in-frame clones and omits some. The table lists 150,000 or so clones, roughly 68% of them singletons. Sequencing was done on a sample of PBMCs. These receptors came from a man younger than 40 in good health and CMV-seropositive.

The CDR3 sequence: CSARGQTEAFF. CDR3 bases: TGCAGTGCTAGGGGACAAACTGAAGCTTTCTTT. The V call is TRBV20-1, the J call TRBJ1-1; tentatively, D is TRBD1 (6 bases). The V gene's germline CDR1 is DFQATT and CDR2 SNEGSKA (reference sequence). V was trimmed by 3 bases and J by 5 bases, leaving 7 bases between them. The CDR3 sequence is 11 residues long.

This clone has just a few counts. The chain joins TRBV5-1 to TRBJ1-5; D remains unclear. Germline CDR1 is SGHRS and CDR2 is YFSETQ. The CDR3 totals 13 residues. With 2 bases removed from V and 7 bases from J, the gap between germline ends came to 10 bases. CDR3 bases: TGCGCCAGCAGCTTTACGGGATCGCAGCCCCAGCATTTT. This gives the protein CASSFTGSQPQHF.

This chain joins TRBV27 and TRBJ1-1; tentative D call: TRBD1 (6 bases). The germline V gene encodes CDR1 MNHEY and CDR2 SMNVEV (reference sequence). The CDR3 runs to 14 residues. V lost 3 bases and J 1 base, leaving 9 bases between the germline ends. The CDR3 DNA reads TGTGCCAGCAGTTTCCAACAGGGGAACACTGAAGCTTTCTTT. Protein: CASSFQQGNTEAFF.

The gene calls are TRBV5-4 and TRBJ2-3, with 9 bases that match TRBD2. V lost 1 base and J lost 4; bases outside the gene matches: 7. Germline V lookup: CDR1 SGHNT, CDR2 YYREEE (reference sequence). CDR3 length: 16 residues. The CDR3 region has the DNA TGTGCCAGCAGCTTGTTCCTAGCGGGAAGCGCAGATACGCAGTATTTT. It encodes CASSLFLAGSADTQYF.

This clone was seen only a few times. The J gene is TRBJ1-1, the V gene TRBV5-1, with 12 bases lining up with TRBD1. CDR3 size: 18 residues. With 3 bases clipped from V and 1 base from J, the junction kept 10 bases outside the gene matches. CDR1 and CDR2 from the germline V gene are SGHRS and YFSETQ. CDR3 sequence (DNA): TGCGCCAGCAGCTCGAGCCGGGACAGGGGGCTCGGGAACACTGAAGCTTTCTTT. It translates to CASSSSRDRGLGNTEAFF.

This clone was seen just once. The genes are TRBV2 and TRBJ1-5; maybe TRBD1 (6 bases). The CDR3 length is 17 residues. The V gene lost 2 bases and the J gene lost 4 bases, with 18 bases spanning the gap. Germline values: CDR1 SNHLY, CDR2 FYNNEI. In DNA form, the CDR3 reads TGTGCCAGCAGTGAAAGGGGACATCTGTCGGGGAATCAGCCCCAGCATTTT. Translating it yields CASSERGHLSGNQPQHF.

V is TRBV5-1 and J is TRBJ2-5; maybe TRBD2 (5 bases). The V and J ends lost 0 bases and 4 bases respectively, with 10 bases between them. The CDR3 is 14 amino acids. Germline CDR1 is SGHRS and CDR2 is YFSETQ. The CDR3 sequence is CASSLARSGETQYF. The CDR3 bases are TGCGCCAGCAGCTTGGCCCGAAGCGGAGAGACCCAGTACTTC.

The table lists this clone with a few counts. The CDR3 coding sequence is TGTGCCAGCAGTAGACAGGGGGTAGCTGGAAACACCATATATTTT. Translated, it gives CASSRQGVAGNTIYF. V usage is TRBV2 and J usage is TRBJ1-3; TRBD1 matches 9 bases. Germline V gene sequence: CDR1 SNHLY, CDR2 FYNNEI. V shed 5 bases and J 2 bases; nucleotides not matched to a gene: 4. This CDR3 is 15 amino acids long.

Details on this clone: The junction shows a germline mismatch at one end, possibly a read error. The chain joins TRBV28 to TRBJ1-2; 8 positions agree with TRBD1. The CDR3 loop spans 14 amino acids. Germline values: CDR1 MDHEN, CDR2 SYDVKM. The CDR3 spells CASRTGTGKYGYPF. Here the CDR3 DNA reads TGTGCCAGCCGCACCGGGACAGGAAAATACGGCTACCCCTTC.

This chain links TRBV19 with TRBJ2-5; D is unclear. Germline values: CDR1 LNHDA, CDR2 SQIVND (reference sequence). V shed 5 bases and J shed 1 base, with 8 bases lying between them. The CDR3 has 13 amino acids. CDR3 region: CASSLQIQETQYF. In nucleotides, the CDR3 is TGTGCCAGTAGTCTACAGATCCAAGAGACCCAGTACTTC.

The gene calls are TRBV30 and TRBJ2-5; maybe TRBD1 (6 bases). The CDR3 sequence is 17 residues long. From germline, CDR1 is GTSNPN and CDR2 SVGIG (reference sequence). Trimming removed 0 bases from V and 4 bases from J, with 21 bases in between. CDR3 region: CAWSVFWGRRPGETQYF. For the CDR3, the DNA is TGTGCCTGGAGTGTATTCTGGGGGCGCCGCCCGGGAGAGACCCAGTACTTC.

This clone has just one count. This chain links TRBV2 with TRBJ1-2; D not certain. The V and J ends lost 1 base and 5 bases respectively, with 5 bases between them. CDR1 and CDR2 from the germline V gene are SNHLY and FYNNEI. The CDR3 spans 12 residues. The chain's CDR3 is CASSEGTYGYTF. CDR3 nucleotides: TGTGCCAGCAGTGAAGGGACTTATGGCTACACCTTC.

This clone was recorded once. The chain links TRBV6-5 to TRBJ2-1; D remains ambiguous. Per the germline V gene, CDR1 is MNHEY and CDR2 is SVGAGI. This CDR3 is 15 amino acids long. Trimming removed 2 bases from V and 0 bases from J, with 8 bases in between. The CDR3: CASSYAGASYNEQFF. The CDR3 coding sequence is TGTGCCAGCAGTTACGCCGGAGCCTCCTACAATGAGCAGTTCTTC.

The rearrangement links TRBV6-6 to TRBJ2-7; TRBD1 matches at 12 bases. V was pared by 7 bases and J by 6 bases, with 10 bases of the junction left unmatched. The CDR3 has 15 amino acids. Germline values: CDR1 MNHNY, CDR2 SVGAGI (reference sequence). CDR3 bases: TGTGCCAGCACTCAAAAACCGGGACAGGGGGCCGAGCAGTACTTC. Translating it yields CASTQKPGQGAEQYF.

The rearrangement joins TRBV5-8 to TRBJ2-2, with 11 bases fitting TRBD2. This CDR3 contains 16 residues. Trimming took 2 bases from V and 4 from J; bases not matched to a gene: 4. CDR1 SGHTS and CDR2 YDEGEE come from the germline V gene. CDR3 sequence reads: CASSFRGLAGTGELFF. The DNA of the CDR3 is TGTGCCAGCAGCTTTCGAGGACTAGCGGGCACCGGGGAGCTGTTTTTT.